This TCR beta chain was found in a study of human T cells and chemical hapten exposure. Study-level information: Once 0.01% DPC had been applied to the upper back by patch test, readings were taken at 6 days. Points from the study as a whole: There was a positive correlation between PT1 expanded TCR counts and patch test score. Sensitization with DPC brought no change to TCRs above 1 in 1000 in frequency.

The library attached unique molecular identifiers to individual cDNA molecules. TCRdb passed the RACE reads through MiXCR, listing each CDR3 protein once. Here the sample spans approximately 52,000 distinct CDR3 sequences, roughly 10% being singletons. This clonotype has only a few counts. The antigen is unknown. As to time point: pre-sensitization, week 0. Noted treatment: therapeutic diphenylcyclopropenone sensitization with weekly scalp DPC. Unseparated into fractions, whole blood served as the source from which total RNA was extracted. The V and J ends lost 4 bases and 6 bases, in that order; junction bases with no gene match: 4. This CDR3 has 12 amino acids. CDR1 is SGHRS and CDR2 is YFSETQ in the germline V gene.

Here the sequenced sample was whole blood, taken in connection with sensitization to the hapten diphenylcyclopropenone (DPC). The V gene is TRBV5-1, the J gene TRBJ2-7, with TRBD1 matching over 7 bases. The sequence came from a woman in her 30s with alopecia areata. Some clones in this sample may be carry-over from other donors' samples. The CDR3 sequence is CASSRNRGEQYF. Written as DNA, the CDR3 is TGCGCCAGCAGCAGGAACAGGGGCGAGCAGTACTTC.